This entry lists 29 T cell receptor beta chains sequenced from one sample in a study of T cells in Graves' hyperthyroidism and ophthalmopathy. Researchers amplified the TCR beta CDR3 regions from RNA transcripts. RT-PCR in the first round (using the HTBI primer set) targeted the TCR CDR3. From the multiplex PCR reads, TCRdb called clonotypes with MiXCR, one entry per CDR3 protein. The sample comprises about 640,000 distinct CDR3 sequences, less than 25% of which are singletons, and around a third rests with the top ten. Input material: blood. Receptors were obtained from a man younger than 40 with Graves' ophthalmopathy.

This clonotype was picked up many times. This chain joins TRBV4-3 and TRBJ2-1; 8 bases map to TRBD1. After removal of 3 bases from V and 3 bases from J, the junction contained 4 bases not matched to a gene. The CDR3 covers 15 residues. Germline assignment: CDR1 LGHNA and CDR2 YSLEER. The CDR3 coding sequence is TGCGCCAGCAGCCAGGGACAGGATAACTACAATGAGCAGTTCTTC. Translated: CASSQGQDNYNEQFF.

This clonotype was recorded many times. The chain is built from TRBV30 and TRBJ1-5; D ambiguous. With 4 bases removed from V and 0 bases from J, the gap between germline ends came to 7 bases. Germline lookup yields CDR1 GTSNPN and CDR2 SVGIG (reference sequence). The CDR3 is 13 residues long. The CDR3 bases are TGTGCCTGGACAGCGGATAGCAATCAGCCCCAGCATTTT. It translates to CAWTADSNQPQHF.

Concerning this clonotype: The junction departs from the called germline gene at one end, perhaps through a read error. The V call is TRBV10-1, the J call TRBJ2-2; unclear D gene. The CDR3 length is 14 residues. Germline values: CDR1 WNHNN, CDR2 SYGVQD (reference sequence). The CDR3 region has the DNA TGCGCCAGCAGAGCCGGACCCAACACCAGGGAGCTGTTTTTT. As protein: CASRAGPNTRELFF.

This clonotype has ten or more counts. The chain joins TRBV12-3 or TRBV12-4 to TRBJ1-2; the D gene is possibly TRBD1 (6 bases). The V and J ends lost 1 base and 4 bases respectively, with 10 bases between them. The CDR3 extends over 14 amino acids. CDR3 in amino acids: CASSLGGRSYGYTF. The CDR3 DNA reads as TGTGCCAGCAGTTTAGGGGGGCGTAGCTATGGCTACACCTTC.

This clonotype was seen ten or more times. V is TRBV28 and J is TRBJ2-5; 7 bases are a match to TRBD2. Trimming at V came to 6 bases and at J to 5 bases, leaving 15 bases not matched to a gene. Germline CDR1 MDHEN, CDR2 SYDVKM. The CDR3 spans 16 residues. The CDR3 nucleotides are TGTGCCAGCAGCTTTTTCGGACGGGGGGATTCGGAGACCCAGTACTTC. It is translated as CASSFFGRGDSETQYF.

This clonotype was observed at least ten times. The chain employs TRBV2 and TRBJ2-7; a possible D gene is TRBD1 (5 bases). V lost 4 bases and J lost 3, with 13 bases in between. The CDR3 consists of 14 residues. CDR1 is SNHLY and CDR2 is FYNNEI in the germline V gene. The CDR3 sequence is CASSAVRDGYEQYF. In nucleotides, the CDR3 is TGTGCCAGCAGTGCAGTCAGGGATGGCTACGAGCAGTACTTC.

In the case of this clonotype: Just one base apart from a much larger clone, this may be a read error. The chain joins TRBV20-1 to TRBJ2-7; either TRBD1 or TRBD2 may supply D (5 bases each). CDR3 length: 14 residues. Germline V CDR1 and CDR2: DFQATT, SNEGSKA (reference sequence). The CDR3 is CSSRDGASSYEQYF. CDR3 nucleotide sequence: TGCAGTTCTAGAGACGGGGCTAGCTCCTACGAGCAGTACTTC.

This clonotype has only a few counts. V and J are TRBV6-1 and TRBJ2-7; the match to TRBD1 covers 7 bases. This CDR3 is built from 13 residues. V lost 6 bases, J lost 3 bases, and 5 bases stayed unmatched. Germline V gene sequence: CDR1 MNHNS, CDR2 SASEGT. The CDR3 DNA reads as TGTGCCAGCAGAACCGGGACAGACTACGAGCAGTACTTC. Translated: CASRTGTDYEQYF.

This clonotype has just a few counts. Here the CDR3 DNA reads TGCAGTGCCGCCGGGACAGCAAATCCCCTAAGCTCCTACGAGCAGTACTTC. Translation: CSAAGTANPLSSYEQYF. This chain joins TRBV20-1 and TRBJ2-7; 7 bases line up with TRBD1. Germline CDR1 is DFQATT and CDR2 is SNEGSKA (reference sequence). This CDR3 has 17 residues. V shed 6 bases, J shed 0 bases, and the junction held 17 bases outside the gene matches.

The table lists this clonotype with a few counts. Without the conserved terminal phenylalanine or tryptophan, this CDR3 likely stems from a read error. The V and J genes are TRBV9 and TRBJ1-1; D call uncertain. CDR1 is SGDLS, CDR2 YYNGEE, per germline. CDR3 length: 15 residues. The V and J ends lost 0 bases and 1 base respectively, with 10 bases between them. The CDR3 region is CASSVAPEGNTEAFS. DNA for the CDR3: TGTGCCAGCAGCGTAGCGCCCGAAGGGAACACTGAAGCTTTCTCT.

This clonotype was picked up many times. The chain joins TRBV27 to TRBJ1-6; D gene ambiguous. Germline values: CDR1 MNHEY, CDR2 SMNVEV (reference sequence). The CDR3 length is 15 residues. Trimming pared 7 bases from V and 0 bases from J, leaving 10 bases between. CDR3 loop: CASKGGYSYNSPLHF. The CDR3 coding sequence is TGTGCCAGCAAGGGCGGTTACTCCTATAATTCACCCCTCCACTTT.

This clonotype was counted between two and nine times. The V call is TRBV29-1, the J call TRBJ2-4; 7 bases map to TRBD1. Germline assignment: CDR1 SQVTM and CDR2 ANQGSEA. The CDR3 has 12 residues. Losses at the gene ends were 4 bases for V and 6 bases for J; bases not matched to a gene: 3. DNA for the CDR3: TGCAGCGTTGGGGACAGTGGAAACATTCAGTACTTC. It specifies CSVGDSGNIQYF.

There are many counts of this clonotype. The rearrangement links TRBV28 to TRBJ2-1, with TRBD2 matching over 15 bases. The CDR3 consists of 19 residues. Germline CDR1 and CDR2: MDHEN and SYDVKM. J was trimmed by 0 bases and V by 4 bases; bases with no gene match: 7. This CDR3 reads CASSSGTSGRPSSYNEQFF. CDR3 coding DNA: TGTGCCAGCAGTTCGGGGACTAGCGGGAGGCCGAGCTCCTACAATGAGCAGTTCTTC.

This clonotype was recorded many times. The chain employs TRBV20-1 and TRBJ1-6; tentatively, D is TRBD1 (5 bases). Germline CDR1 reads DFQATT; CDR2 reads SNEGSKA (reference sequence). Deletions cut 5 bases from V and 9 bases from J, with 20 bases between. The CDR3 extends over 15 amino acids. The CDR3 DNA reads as TGCAGTGCTTGTCCGGACGTGTACGGGGGTTCACCCCTCCACTTT. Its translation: CSACPDVYGGSPLHF.

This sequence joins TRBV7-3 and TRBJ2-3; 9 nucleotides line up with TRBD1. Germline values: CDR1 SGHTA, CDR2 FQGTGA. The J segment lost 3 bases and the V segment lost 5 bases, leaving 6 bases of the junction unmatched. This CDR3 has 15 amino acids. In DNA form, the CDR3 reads TGTGCCAGCAGCGAGACAGGGGGAGTTACAGATACGCAGTATTTT. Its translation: CASSETGGVTDTQYF.

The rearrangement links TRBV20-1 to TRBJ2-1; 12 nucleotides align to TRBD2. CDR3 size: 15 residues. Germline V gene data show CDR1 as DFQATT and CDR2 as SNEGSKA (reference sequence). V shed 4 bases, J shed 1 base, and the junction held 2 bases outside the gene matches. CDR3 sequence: CSAIGLAGSYNEQFF. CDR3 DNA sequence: TGCAGTGCTATAGGACTAGCGGGATCCTACAATGAGCAGTTCTTC.

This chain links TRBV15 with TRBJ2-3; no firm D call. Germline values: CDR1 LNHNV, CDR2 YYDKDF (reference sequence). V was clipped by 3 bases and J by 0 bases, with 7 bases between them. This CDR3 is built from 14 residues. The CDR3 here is CATSRPPSTDTQYF. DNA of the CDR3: TGTGCCACCAGCAGGCCCCCTAGCACAGATACGCAGTATTTT. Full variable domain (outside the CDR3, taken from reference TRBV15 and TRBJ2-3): DAMVIQNPRYQVTQFGKPVTLSCSQTLNHNVMYWYQQKSSQAPKLLFHYYDKDFNNEADTPDNFQSRRPNTSFCFLDIRSPGLGDTAMYLCATSRPPSTDTQYFGPGTRLTVL.

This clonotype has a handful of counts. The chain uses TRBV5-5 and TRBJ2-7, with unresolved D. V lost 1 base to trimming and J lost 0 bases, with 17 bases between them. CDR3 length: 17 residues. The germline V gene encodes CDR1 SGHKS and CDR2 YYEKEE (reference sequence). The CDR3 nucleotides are TGTGCCAGCAGCTTGATTTTGTTGTCCGAGATCTCCTACGAGCAGTACTTC. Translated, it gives CASSLILLSEISYEQYF. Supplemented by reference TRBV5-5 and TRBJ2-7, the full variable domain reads DAGVTQSPTHLIKTRGQQVTLRCSPISGHKSVSWYQQVLGQGPQFIFQYYEKEERGRGNFPDRFSARQFPNYSSELNVNALLLGDSALYLCASSLILLSEISYEQYFGPGTRLTVT.

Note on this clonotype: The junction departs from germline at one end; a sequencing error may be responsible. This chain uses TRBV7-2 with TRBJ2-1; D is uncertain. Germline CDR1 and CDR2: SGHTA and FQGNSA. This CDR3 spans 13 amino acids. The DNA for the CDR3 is TGTGCCAGCAGCTTCCTAAACCGCCCGGACGGTATCTTC. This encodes CASSFLNRPDGIF.

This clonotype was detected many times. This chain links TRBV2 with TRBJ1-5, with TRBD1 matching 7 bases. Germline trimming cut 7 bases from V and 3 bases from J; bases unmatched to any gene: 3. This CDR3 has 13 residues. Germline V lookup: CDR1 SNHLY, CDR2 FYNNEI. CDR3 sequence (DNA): TGTGCCAGCACGGGACAGCACAATCAGCCCCAGCATTTT. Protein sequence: CASTGQHNQPQHF.

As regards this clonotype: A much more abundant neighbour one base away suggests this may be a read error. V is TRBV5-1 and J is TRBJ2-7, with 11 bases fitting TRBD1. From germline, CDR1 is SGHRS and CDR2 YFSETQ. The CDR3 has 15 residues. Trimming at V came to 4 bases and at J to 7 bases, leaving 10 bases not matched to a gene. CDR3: CASSHSGTGGDEQYF. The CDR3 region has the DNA TGCGCCAGCAGCCACTCCGGGACAGGGGGGGATGAGCAGTACTTC.

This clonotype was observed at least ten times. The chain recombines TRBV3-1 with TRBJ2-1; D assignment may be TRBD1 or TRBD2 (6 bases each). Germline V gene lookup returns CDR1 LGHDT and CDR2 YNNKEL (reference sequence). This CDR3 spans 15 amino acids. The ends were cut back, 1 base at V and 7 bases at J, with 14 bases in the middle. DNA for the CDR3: TGTGCCAGCAGCCAAGTGGGGGGCGCGATTAATGAGCAGTTCTTC. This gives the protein CASSQVGGAINEQFF.

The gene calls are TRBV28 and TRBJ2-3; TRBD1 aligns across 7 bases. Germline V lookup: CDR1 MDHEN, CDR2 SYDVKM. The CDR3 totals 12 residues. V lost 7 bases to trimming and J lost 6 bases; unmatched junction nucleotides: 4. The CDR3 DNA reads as TGTGCCAGCATCACACAGGGGGATACGCAGTATTTT. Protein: CASITQGDTQYF.

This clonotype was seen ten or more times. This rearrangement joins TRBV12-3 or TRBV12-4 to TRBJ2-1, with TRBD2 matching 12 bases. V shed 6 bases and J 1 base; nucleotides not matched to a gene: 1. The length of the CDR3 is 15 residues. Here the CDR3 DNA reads TGTGCCAGCAGGACTAGCGGGAGATCCTACAATGAGCAGTTCTTC. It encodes CASRTSGRSYNEQFF.

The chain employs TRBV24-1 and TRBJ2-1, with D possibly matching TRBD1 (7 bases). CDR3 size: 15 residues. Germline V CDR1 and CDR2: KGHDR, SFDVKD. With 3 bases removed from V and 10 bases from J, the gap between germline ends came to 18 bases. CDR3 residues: CATSDTGVGGREQFF. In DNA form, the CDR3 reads TGTGCCACCAGTGATACAGGGGTGGGGGGTAGGGAGCAGTTCTTC.

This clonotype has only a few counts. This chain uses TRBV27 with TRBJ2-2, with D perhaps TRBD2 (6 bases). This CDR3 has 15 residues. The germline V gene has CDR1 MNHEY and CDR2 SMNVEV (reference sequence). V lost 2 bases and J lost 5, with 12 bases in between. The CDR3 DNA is TGTGCCAGCAGTTTAATTGGGAGGAAGACCGGGGAGCTGTTTTTT. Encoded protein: CASSLIGRKTGELFF.

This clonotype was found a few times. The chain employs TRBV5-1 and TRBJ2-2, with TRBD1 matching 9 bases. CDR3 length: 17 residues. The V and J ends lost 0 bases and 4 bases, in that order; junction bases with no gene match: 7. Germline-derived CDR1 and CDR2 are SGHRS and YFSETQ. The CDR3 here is CASSLALTGGFTGELFF. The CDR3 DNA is TGCGCCAGCAGCTTGGCCTTGACAGGGGGGTTCACCGGGGAGCTGTTTTTT.

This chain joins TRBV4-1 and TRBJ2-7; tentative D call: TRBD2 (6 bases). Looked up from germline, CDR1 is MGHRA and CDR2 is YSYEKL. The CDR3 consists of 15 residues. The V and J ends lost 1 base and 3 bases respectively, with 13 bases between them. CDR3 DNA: TGCGCCAGCAGCCAAGCCCGGACTACCAACTACGAGCAGTACTTC. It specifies CASSQARTTNYEQYF.

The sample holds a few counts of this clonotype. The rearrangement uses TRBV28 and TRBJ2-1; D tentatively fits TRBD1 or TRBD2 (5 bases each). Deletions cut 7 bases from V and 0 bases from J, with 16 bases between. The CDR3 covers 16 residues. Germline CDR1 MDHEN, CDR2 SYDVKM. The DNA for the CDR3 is TGTGCCAGCACTAACTCGGGACCCAGCTCCTACAATGAGCAGTTCTTC. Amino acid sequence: CASTNSGPSSYNEQFF.